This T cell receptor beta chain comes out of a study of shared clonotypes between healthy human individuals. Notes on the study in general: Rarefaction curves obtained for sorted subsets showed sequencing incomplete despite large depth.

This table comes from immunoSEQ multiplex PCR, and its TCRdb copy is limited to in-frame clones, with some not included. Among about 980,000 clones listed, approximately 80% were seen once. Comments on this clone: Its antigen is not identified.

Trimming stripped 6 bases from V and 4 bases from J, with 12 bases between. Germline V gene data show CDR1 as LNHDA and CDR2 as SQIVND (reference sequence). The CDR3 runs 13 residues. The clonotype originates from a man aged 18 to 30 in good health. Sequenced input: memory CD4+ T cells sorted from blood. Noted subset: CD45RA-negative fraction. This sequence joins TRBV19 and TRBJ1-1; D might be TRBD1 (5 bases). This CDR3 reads CASSWRGSTEAFF. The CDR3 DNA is TGTGCCAGTAGCTGGCGGGGGAGCACTGAAGCTTTCTTT.